This T cell receptor beta chain appears in the sequencing data of a study of human T cells and chemical hapten exposure. Total RNA was isolated from unfractionated whole blood. TCRdb re-derived calls from the 5' RACE reads in MiXCR, one entry per CDR3 protein. The repertoire holds about 140,000 distinct CDR3 sequences, with around 4.4% as singletons. This clonotype was found many times. Germline-derived CDR1 and CDR2 are SGHAT and FQNNGV. The V and J ends lost 6 bases and 0 bases respectively, with 6 bases between them. The CDR3 length is 13 residues. The clonotype comes from a female donor in good health. The V call is TRBV11-2, the J call TRBJ2-1; D is undetermined. CDR3 sequence reads: CASRLGSYNEQFF. The CDR3 nucleotides read TGTGCCAGCAGACTGGGCTCCTACAATGAGCAGTTCTTC.